This T cell receptor (beta chain) was documented in a study of molecular identifiers for immune sequencing clone quantification. Study-level points and caveats: Effector cells had over 98% of their molecules in clones above 20 RNA copies, while naive cells had under 1%. A shared barcode on identical TCR molecules could lead to underestimated sizes for highly expanded clones.

In preparing bulk TCR libraries, previously described methods and listed TCR primers were used. Via MiXCR, TCRdb re-called the PCR reads, giving one row per CDR3 protein. Of about 98,000 distinct CDR3 sequences listed, around 37% are singletons. Comment on this clonotype: Antigen specificity is unknown. One base away lies a much larger clone, so this may be a sequencing read error.

Sequencing was carried out using naive CD8+ T cells from blood, with Jurkat cell RNA spiked in. Subset: FACS-sorted CD8+CD4-CCR7+CD45RA+ naive T cells. This TCR was recovered from a human donor in good health. Some libraries in this study had Jurkat cell RNA spiked in.

The CDR3 DNA reads TGTGCCACCAGCAGTCTAGCGGGTAACACAGATACGCAGTATTTT. As protein: CATSSLAGNTDTQYF. The chain employs TRBV15 and TRBJ2-3, with TRBD2 identical over 8 bases. J lost 2 bases, V lost 3 bases, and 4 bases had no gene match. CDR1 is LNHNV and CDR2 is YYDKDF in the germline V gene (reference sequence). CDR3 length: 15 residues.